Detailed here is one T cell receptor (beta chain). This specimen comes from a study of metastatic and nonmetastatic thyroid tumors. Unmatched junction bases numbered 6, after V lost 6 bases and J lost 4 bases. Germline CDR1 reads MNHEY; CDR2 reads SMNVEV (reference sequence). The CDR3 is 13 amino acids. TCRdb reprocessed the PCR reads via MiXCR. Counted here are some 41,000 clones, roughly 27% occurring once; the ten biggest clones make up 9.5% to 10%. No patient received treatment before thyroid surgery. This chain joins TRBV27 and TRBJ2-7, with 7 bases that match TRBD2. What was sequenced was blood. This TCR was recovered from a male donor with papillary thyroid cancer or a benign thyroid nodule (not recorded which). Some clones in this sample may be carry-over from other donors' samples. In DNA, the CDR3 is TGTGCCAGCAGGGCGGGGGAGCTATACGAGCAGTACTTC. It specifies CASRAGELYEQYF.